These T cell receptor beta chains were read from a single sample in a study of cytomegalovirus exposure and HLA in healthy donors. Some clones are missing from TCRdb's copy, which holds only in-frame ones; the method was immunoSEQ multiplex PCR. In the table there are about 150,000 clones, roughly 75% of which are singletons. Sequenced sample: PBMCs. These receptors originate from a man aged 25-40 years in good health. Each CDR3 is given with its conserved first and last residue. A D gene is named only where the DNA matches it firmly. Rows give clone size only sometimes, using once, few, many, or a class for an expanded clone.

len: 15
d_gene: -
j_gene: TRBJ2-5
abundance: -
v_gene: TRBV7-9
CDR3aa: CASSLAPRLGETQYF
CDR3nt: TGTGCCAGCAGCTTGGCCCCTAGGTTGGGAGAGACCCAGTACTTC

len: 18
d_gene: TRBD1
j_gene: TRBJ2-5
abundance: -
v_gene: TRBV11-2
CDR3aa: CASSLAGTGRVGQKTQYF
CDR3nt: TGTGCCAGCAGCTTAGCCGGGACAGGGCGAGTGGGGCAAAAGACCCAGTACTTC

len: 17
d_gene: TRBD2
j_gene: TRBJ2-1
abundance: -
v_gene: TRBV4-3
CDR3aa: CASSQGTSGRASNEQFF
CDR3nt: TGCGCCAGCAGCCAAGGGACTAGCGGGAGGGCCTCCAATGAGCAGTTCTTC

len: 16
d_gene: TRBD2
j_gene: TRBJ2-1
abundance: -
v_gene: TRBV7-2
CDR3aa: CASSPRTSGSSGEQFF
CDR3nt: TGTGCCAGCAGTCCGAGGACTAGCGGGAGTTCCGGTGAGCAGTTCTTC

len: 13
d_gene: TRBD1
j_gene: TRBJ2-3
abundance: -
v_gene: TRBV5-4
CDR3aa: CASRKDRGNTQYF
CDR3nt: TGTGCCAGCAGAAAGGACAGGGGCAATACGCAGTATTTT

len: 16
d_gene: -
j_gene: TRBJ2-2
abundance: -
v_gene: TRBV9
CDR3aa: CASSVVSGGDTGELFF
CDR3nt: TGTGCCAGCAGCGTAGTCTCGGGCGGGGATACCGGGGAGCTGTTTTTT

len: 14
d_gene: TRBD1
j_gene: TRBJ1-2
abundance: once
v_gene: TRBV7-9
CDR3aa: CASSSRQGDYGYTF
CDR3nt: TGTGCCAGCAGCTCGCGACAGGGTGACTATGGCTACACCTTC

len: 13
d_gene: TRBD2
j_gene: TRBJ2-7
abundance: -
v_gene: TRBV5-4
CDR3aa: CASSWAGEYEQYF
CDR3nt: TGTGCCAGCAGCTGGGCGGGGGAGTACGAGCAGTACTTC

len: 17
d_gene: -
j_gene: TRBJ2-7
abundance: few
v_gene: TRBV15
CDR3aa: CATSRGREWAGTHEQYF
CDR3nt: TGTGCCACCAGCAGAGGCCGGGAGTGGGCAGGGACTCACGAGCAGTACTTC

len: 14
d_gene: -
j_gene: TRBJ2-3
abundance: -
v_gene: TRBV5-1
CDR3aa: CASSFPGAEDTQYF
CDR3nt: TGCGCCAGCAGCTTTCCGGGAGCAGAGGATACGCAGTATTTT

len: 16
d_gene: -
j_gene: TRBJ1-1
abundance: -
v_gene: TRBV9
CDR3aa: CASSPHGGAADTEAFF
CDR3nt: TGTGCCAGCAGCCCCCATGGAGGGGCGGCGGACACTGAAGCTTTCTTT

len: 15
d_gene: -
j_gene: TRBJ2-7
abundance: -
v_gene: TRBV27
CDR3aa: CASSRLGTPLYEQYF
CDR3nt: TGTGCCAGCAGCCGCCTTGGGACACCGCTCTACGAGCAGTACTTC

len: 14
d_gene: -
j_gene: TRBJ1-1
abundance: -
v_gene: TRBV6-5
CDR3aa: CASSPPNGNTEAFF
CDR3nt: TGTGCCAGCAGTCCCCCCAACGGGAACACTGAAGCTTTCTTT

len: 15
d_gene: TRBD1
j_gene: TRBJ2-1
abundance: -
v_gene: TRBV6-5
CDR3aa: CASSPDRVPYNEQFF
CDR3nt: TGTGCCAGCAGTCCGGACAGGGTACCCTACAATGAGCAGTTCTTC

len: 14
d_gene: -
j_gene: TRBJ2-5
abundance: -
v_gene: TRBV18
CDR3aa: CASSPRSVQETQYF
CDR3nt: TGTGCCAGCTCACCACGGTCGGTACAAGAGACCCAGTACTTC

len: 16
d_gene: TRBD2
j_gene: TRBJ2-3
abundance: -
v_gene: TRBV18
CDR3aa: CASSPLQRESTDTQYF
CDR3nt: TGTGCCAGCTCACCACTGCAGCGGGAGAGCACAGATACGCAGTATTTT

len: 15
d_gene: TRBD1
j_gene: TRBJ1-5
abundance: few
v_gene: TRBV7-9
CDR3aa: CASSLGDRRNQPQHF
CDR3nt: TGTGCCAGCAGCTTAGGGGACAGGCGAAATCAGCCCCAGCATTTT

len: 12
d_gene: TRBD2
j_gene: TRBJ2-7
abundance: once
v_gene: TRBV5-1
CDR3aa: CASKRDAYEQYF
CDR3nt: TGCGCCAGCAAGCGGGATGCCTACGAGCAGTACTTC

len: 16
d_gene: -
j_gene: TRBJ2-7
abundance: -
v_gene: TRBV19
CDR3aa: CASSTGPKEGTYEQYF
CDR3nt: TGTGCCAGTAGTACGGGACCGAAGGAGGGGACCTACGAGCAGTACTTC

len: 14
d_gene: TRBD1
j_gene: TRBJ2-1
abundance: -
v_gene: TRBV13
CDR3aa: CASSPGTGFDEQFF
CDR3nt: TGTGCCAGCAGTCCCGGGACAGGGTTCGATGAGCAGTTCTTC

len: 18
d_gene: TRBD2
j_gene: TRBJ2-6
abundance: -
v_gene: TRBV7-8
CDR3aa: CASSTKLAGGSGANVLTF
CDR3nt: TGTGCCAGCAGCACCAAACTAGCGGGAGGATCTGGGGCCAACGTCCTGACTTTC

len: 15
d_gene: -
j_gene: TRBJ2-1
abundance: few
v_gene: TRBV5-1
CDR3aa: CASSLDSGKYNEQFF
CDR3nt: TGCGCCAGCAGCTTGGACTCGGGGAAGTACAATGAGCAGTTCTTC

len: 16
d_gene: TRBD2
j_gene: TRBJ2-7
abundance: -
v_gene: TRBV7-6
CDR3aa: CASSPGTSGSPYEQYF
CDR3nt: TGTGCCAGCAGCCCGGGGACTAGCGGGAGCCCCTACGAGCAGTACTTC

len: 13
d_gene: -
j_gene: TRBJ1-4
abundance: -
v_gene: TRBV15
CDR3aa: CATSSLSGEKLFF
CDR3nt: TGTGCCACCAGCAGCCTATCGGGGGAAAAACTGTTTTTT

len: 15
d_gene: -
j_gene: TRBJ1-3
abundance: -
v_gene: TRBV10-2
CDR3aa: CASSEPGSSGNAIYF
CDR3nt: TGCGCCAGCAGTGAGCCAGGCAGCTCTGGAAACGCCATATATTTT

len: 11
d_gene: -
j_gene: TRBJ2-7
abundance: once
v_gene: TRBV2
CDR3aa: CASSYVYEQYF
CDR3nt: TGTGCCAGCAGTTATGTCTACGAGCAGTACTTC

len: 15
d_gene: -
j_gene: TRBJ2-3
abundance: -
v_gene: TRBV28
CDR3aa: CASSFMDSSTDTQYF
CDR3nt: TGTGCCAGCAGTTTTATGGACAGTTCCACAGATACGCAGTATTTT

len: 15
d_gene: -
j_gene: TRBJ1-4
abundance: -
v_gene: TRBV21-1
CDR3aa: CASSVRDSRNEKLFF
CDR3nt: TGTGCCAGCAGCGTCCGGGACAGCCGTAATGAAAAACTGTTTTTT

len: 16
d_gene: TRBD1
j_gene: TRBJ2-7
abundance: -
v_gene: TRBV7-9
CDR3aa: CASSLADRSTSYEQYF
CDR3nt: TGTGCCAGCAGCTTAGCGGACAGGTCCACTTCCTACGAGCAGTACTTC

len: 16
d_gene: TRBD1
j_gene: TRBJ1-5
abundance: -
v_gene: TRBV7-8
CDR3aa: CASSLSGTGTYQPQHF
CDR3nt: TGTGCCAGCAGCTTATCAGGGACAGGGACGTATCAGCCCCAGCATTTT

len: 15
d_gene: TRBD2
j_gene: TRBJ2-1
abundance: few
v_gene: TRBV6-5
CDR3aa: CASSYNGRGYNEQFF
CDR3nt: TGTGCCAGCAGTTACAACGGGAGGGGATACAATGAGCAGTTCTTC

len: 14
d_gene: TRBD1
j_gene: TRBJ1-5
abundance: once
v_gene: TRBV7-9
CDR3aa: CSSSPGQGAQPQHF
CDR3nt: TGTTCCAGCAGCCCCGGACAGGGTGCTCAGCCCCAGCATTTT

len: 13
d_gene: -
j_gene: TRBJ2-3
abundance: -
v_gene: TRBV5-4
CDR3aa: CASSLDVADTQYF
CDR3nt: TGTGCCAGCAGCTTGGACGTTGCGGATACGCAGTATTTT

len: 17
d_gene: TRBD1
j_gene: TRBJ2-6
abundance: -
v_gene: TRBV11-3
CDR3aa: CASSFRGLSSGANVLTF
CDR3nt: TGTGCCAGCAGCTTCAGGGGGCTAAGCTCTGGGGCCAACGTCCTGACTTTC

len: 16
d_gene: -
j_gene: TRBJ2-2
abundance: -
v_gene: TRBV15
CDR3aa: CATSRIPTDGPWELFF
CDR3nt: TGTGCCACCAGCAGGATCCCAACAGATGGGCCCTGGGAGCTGTTTTTT

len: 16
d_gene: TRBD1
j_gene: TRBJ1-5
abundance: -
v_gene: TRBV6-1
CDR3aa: CASSGKGQGSRQPQHF
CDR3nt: TGTGCCAGCAGTGGGAAGGGACAGGGCTCCCGACAGCCCCAGCATTTT

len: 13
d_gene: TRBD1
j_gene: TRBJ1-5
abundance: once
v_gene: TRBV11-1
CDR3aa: CASSFDRGQPQHF
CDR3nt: TGTGCCAGCAGCTTTGACAGGGGTCAGCCCCAGCATTTT

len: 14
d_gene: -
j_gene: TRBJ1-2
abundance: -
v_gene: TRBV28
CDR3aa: CASSFSGPQGGYTF
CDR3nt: TGTGCCAGCAGTTTCTCCGGACCACAGGGCGGCTACACCTTC

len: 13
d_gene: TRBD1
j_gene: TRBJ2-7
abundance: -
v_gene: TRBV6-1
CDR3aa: CASSLTGTAEQYF
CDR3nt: TGTGCCAGCAGTTTGACAGGGACAGCGGAGCAGTACTTC

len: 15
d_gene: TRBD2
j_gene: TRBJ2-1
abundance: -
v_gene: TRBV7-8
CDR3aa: CASSSLAGGTNEQFF
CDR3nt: TGTGCCAGCAGCTCCCTAGCGGGAGGAACTAATGAGCAGTTCTTC

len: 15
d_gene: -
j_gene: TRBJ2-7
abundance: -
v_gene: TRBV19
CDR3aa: CASSILEGGLGEQYF
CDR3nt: TGTGCCAGTAGTATATTAGAGGGAGGCCTGGGCGAGCAGTACTTC

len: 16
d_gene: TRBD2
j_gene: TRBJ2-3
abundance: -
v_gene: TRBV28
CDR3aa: CASSLLSGDSTDTQYF
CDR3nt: TGTGCCAGCAGTTTACTTAGCGGGGATAGCACAGATACGCAGTATTTT